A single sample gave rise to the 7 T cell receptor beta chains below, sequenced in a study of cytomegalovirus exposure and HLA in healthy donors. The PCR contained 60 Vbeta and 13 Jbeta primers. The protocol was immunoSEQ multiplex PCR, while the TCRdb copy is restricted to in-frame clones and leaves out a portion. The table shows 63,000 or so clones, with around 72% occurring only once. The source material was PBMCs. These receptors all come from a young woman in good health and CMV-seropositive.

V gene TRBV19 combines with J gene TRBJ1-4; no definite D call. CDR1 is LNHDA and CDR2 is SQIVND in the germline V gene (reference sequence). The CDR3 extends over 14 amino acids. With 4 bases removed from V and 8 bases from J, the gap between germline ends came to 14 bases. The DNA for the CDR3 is TGTGCCAGTAGTAGCGATGCGGGAACCGAAAAACTGTTTTTT. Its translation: CASSSDAGTEKLFF.

The CDR3 DNA follows: TGTGCCAGTAGTGCCGGGACAGGGGTTCAGCCCCAGCATTTT. This sequence encodes CASSAGTGVQPQHF. The chain is built from TRBV19 and TRBJ1-5; the match to TRBD1 covers 10 bases. Germline V lookup: CDR1 LNHDA, CDR2 SQIVND (reference sequence). The CDR3 is 14 residues long. The trim removed 5 bases at V and 6 bases at J, leaving 4 bases unmatched.

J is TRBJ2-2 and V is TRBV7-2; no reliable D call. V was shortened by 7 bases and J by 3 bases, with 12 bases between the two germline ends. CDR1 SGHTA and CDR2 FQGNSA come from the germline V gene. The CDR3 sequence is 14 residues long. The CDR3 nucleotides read TGTGCCAGCAAGGTCGAGGCGCACACCGGGGAGCTGTTTTTT. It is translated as CASKVEAHTGELFF.

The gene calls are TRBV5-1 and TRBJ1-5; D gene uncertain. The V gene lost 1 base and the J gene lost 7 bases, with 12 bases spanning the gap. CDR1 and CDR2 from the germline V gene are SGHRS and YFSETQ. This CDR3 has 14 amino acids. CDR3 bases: TGCGCCAGCAGCTTGTTGATAGGAGGGCAGCCCCAGCATTTT. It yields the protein CASSLLIGGQPQHF.

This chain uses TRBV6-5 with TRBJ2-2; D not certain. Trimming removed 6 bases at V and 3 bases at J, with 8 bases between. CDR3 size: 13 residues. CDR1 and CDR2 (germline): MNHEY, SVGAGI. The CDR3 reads CASSLEYTGELFF. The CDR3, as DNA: TGTGCCAGCAGCCTGGAGTACACCGGGGAGCTGTTTTTT.

The CDR3 nucleotides read TGTGCCAGCAGCTTGCACAGGGACGATACGCAGTATTTT. The encoded protein is CASSLHRDDTQYF. The chain employs TRBV5-5 and TRBJ2-3, with D possibly being TRBD1 (6 bases). V gave up 1 base and J gave up 6 bases, with 9 bases separating them. Germline CDR1 SGHKS, CDR2 YYEKEE (reference sequence). This CDR3 comprises 13 residues.

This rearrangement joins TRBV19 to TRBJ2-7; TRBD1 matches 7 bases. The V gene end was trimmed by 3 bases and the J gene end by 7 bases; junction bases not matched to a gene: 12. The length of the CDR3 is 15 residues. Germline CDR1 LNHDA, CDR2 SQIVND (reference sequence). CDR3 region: CASSIRVRGKEEQYF. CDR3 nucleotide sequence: TGTGCCAGTAGTATTCGAGTCAGGGGGAAGGAGGAGCAGTACTTC.